Following are 23 T cell receptor beta chains from one sample sequenced in a study of cytomegalovirus exposure and HLA in healthy donors (dated by TCRdb to the late 2010s). The method behind the library was the immunoSEQ multiplex PCR assay. For the multiplex PCR, a mixture combining 60 forward primers for TCR Vbeta segments and 13 reverse primers for TCR Jbeta segments was used. TCRdb stores this immuneACCESS table with in-frame sequences only. Part of the clones is absent; in the studies checked, under half of the shortfall reflects unresolved V genes, and no reason is known for the rest. The sample data list about 150,000 clones, and nearly 80% of these were observed just once. The leading ten clones occupy 3% to 3.5% of the sample. Input material: PBMCs. The receptor set was obtained from a middle-aged woman in good health and CMV-seronegative.

V and J are TRBV7-9 and TRBJ2-7, with D perhaps TRBD1 (5 bases). There are 13 residues in the CDR3. Looked up from germline, CDR1 is SEHNR and CDR2 is FQNEAQ (reference sequence). Trimming took 0 bases from V and 5 from J, leaving 8 bases between them. CDR3: CASSLAGAHEQYF. The CDR3 DNA reads TGTGCCAGCAGCTTAGCTGGGGCCCACGAGCAGTACTTC.

The chain is built from TRBV27 and TRBJ2-5, with D possibly matching TRBD1 (6 bases). This CDR3 comprises 14 residues. Germline-derived CDR1 and CDR2 are MNHEY and SMNVEV (reference sequence). Deletions cut 8 bases from V and 5 bases from J, with 18 bases between. The CDR3 spells CASSPWAQGETQYF. DNA for the CDR3: TGTGCCAGCTCCCCCTGGGCCCAGGGGGAGACCCAGTACTTC.

This clone was detected a few times. This chain joins TRBV7-9 and TRBJ2-5; 7 bases align to TRBD1. CDR1 and CDR2 (germline): SEHNR, FQNEAQ (reference sequence). Losses at the gene ends were 2 bases for V and 5 bases for J; bases not matched to a gene: 8. The CDR3 loop spans 15 amino acids. CDR3 in DNA: TGTGCCAGCAGCTTAACTGAGGGGGCCTGGGAGACCCAGTACTTC. This sequence encodes CASSLTEGAWETQYF.

This rearrangement joins TRBV4-1 to TRBJ1-5; the match to TRBD1 covers 7 bases. The CDR3 is made up of 17 amino acids. Per the germline V gene, CDR1 is MGHRA and CDR2 is YSYEKL. Trimming took 2 bases from V and 7 from J; bases not matched to a gene: 14. The CDR3 coding sequence is TGCGCCAGCAGCCAATTCACCGACAGGGTTGTTCAACAGCCCCAGCATTTT. It codes for CASSQFTDRVVQQPQHF.

V is TRBV14 and J is TRBJ1-1; 9 bases align to TRBD1. The CDR3 contains 16 residues. Germline V gives CDR1 SGHDN, CDR2 FVKESK. V was pared by 5 bases and J by 0 bases, with 7 bases of the junction left unmatched. CDR3 in amino acids: CASSSTGGIVNTEAFF. In nucleotides, the CDR3 is TGTGCCAGCAGCTCAACAGGGGGCATTGTGAACACTGAAGCTTTCTTT.

The J gene is TRBJ2-2, the V gene TRBV5-8; TRBD2 is a possible D gene (5 bases). Germline-derived CDR1 and CDR2 are SGHTS and YDEGEE. Trimming shortened V by 0 bases and J by 7 bases, and 13 bases separated the two germline ends. The CDR3 is 15 residues long. For the CDR3, the DNA is TGTGCCAGCAGCTTGGAGATCGGGGTCTTCGGGGAGCTGTTTTTT. This encodes CASSLEIGVFGELFF.

The V call is TRBV2, the J call TRBJ2-4; D gene uncertain. This CDR3 region has 12 residues. Trimming left V 6 bases short and J 0 bases short, with 3 bases between. Germline lookup yields CDR1 SNHLY and CDR2 FYNNEI. The CDR3 reads CASRAAKNIQYF. The CDR3 bases are TGTGCCAGCAGGGCAGCCAAAAACATTCAGTACTTC. The full variable domain, rest sourced from reference TRBV2 and TRBJ2-4, is EPEVTQTPSHQVTQMGQEVILRCVPISNHLYFYWYRQILGQKVEFLVSFYNNEISEKSEIFDDQFSVERPDGSNFTLKIRSTKLEDSAMYFCASRAAKNIQYFGAGTRLSVL.

The chain employs TRBV2 and TRBJ1-3; 7 positions match TRBD1. The CDR3 totals 14 residues. After removal of 6 bases from V and 4 bases from J, the junction contained 6 bases not matched to a gene. Germline loops: CDR1 SNHLY, CDR2 FYNNEI. The CDR3 DNA reads TGTGCCAGCAGCGCGACAGGGCTAGGAAACACCATATATTTT. It encodes CASSATGLGNTIYF.

This rearrangement joins TRBV29-1 to TRBJ1-1; D unresolved. The germline gives CDR1 SQVTM, CDR2 ANQGSEA. The length of the CDR3 is 13 residues. Trimming removed 7 bases at V and 0 bases at J, with 12 bases between. The DNA of the CDR3 is TGCAGCGCGCCGGGTCCTATGAACACTGAAGCTTTCTTT. This gives the protein CSAPGPMNTEAFF.

This clone has a handful of counts. The genes are TRBV7-2 and TRBJ1-1; maybe TRBD1 (6 bases). Trimming took 4 bases from V and 4 from J, leaving 10 bases between them. This CDR3 is built from 13 residues. The germline CDR1 and CDR2 sequences are SGHTA and FQGNSA. The CDR3 sequence is CASSWDKLTEAFF. CDR3 nucleotides: TGTGCCAGCAGCTGGGACAAGCTCACTGAAGCTTTCTTT.

A few counts support this clone. The V gene is TRBV6-4, the J gene TRBJ1-1; possibly TRBD1 for D (6 bases). Germline V gives CDR1 MRHNA, CDR2 SNTAGT. Trimming took 6 bases from V and 1 from J, leaving 9 bases between them. The CDR3 is 13 amino acids. The CDR3 DNA sequence: TGTGCCAGCAGCCAGGGACAGAACACTGAAGCTTTCTTT. Translating gives CASSQGQNTEAFF.

V and J are TRBV5-1 and TRBJ2-1; 9 bases are shared with TRBD2. With V trimmed by 0 bases and J by 6 bases, 4 bases remained unmatched. CDR1 and CDR2 (germline): SGHRS, YFSETQ. The CDR3 contains 15 residues. The CDR3 nucleotides are TGCGCCAGCAGCTTGGTGGTTAGCGGGGGCAATGAGCAGTTCTTC. This encodes CASSLVVSGGNEQFF.

DNA of the CDR3: TGCAGCGTTGCCCCAACCGGCTACGAGCAGTACTTC. It encodes CSVAPTGYEQYF. The chain joins TRBV29-1 to TRBJ2-7, with unresolved D. The V end was cut by 4 bases, the J end by 3 bases, with 10 bases between. CDR1 and CDR2 (germline): SQVTM, ANQGSEA. The CDR3 has 12 residues.

Only a few counts were recorded for this clone. The chain carries TRBV7-6 and TRBJ2-7; the D gene is possibly TRBD1 (5 bases). This CDR3 has 15 amino acids. Germline V CDR1 and CDR2: SGHVS, FNYEAQ. With 1 base removed from V and 1 base from J, the gap between germline ends came to 11 bases. CDR3 sequence: CASSLEQAPSYEQYF. The CDR3 coding sequence is TGTGCCAGCAGCTTAGAACAGGCACCGTCCTACGAGCAGTACTTC.

This clone was counted a few times. The gene calls are TRBV7-8 and TRBJ1-4; a possible D gene is TRBD1 (5 bases). CDR3 length: 14 residues. The V gene lost 2 bases and the J gene lost 8 bases, with 12 bases spanning the gap. Germline V gene data show CDR1 as SGHVS and CDR2 as FQNEAQ. The CDR3 loop reads CASSLQGIREKLFF. CDR3 sequence (DNA): TGTGCCAGCAGCTTACAGGGCATCCGGGAAAAACTGTTTTTT.

This sequence joins TRBV2 and TRBJ2-5; a possible D gene is TRBD1 (5 bases). The CDR3 contains 13 residues. From germline, CDR1 is SNHLY and CDR2 FYNNEI. With 3 bases removed from V and 11 bases from J, the gap between germline ends came to 16 bases. This CDR3 reads CASSDVPGREQYF. The CDR3 DNA is TGTGCCAGCAGTGATGTGCCAGGGCGAGAGCAGTACTTC.

The V gene is TRBV18, the J gene TRBJ2-2; D gene ambiguous. V lost 3 bases, J lost 2 bases, and 10 bases lay in between. In germline, CDR1 is KGHSH, CDR2 LQKENI. CDR3 length: 15 residues. The CDR3 region has the DNA TGTGCCAGCTCACCTAGTCTTCAAAACACCGGGGAGCTGTTTTTT. Translation: CASSPSLQNTGELFF.

J is TRBJ2-2 and V is TRBV28; 8 nucleotides match TRBD1. This CDR3 spans 17 amino acids. V lost 4 bases and J lost 5; bases outside the gene matches: 12. The germline gives CDR1 MDHEN, CDR2 SYDVKM. The CDR3 nucleotides read TGTGCCAGCAGTTGGGGGTCTGGGACAGGAAGAACCGGGGAGCTGTTTTTT. This encodes CASSWGSGTGRTGELFF.

In its sample, this clone was seen a few times. This chain joins TRBV6-1 and TRBJ1-6, with D possibly matching TRBD1 (5 bases). V lost 1 base and J lost 9, with 16 bases in between. The CDR3 spans 16 residues. Germline V gene lookup returns CDR1 MNHNS and CDR2 SASEGT. This CDR3 reads CASSEVIRGGGSPLHF. The DNA for the CDR3 is TGTGCCAGCAGTGAAGTCATCCGGGGGGGTGGTTCACCCCTCCACTTT.

The V call is TRBV7-2, the J call TRBJ2-2; possibly TRBD1 for D (6 bases). Germline V gene lookup returns CDR1 SGHTA and CDR2 FQGNSA. The CDR3 runs 13 residues. With 2 bases removed from V and 6 bases from J, the gap between germline ends came to 7 bases. CDR3 protein: CASSLTGSGELFF. CDR3 sequence (DNA): TGTGCCAGCAGCTTAACAGGGTCCGGGGAGCTGTTTTTT.

Concerning this clone itself: A junction boundary mismatches the germline segment, possibly from a read error. The V and J genes are TRBV2 and TRBJ2-3, with D unresolved. CDR1 SNHLY and CDR2 FYNNEI come from the germline V gene. There are 13 residues in the CDR3. Here the CDR3 DNA reads TGTGCCAGCAGTGAGTCTTACTCACCTGTTTTGAATTTT. Encoded protein: CASSESYSPVLNF.

The chain links TRBV19 to TRBJ1-5; TRBD1 agrees at 12 bases. Trimming took 6 bases from V and 1 from J; bases not matched to a gene: 7. The CDR3 is 17 amino acids. Germline assignment: CDR1 LNHDA and CDR2 SQIVND (reference sequence). DNA of the CDR3: TGTGCCAGTAGCCGGGACAGGGGGCTTGGAAGCAATCAGCCCCAGCATTTT. Protein product: CASSRDRGLGSNQPQHF.

V is TRBV5-1 and J is TRBJ1-6; 11 nucleotides match TRBD1. The CDR3 covers 16 residues. Germline V gives CDR1 SGHRS, CDR2 YFSETQ. V lost 2 bases to trimming and J lost 7 bases; unmatched junction nucleotides: 5. CDR3 amino acids: CASSLGTGGTNSPLHF. In DNA form, the CDR3 reads TGCGCCAGCAGCTTAGGGACAGGGGGGACGAATTCACCCCTCCACTTT.